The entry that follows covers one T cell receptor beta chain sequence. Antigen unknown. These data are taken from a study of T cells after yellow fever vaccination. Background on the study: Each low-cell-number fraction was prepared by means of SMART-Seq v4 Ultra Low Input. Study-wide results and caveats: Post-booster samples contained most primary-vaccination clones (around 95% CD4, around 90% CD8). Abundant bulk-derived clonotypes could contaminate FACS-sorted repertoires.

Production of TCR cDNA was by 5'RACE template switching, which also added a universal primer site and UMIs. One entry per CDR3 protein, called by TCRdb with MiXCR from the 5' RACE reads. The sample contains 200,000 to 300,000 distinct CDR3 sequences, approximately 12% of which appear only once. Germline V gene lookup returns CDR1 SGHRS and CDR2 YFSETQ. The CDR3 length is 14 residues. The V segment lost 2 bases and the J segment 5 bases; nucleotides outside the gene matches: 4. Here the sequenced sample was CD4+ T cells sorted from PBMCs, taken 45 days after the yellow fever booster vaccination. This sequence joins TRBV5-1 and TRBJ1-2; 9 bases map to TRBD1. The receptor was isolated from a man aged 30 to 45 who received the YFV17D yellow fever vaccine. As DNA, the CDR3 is TGCGCCAGCAGCTTCTCCGACAGGGGGTATGGCTACACCTTC. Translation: CASSFSDRGYGYTF.